The rows below give T cell receptor beta chains drawn from one sample of a study of shared clonotypes between healthy human individuals. Profiled with immunoSEQ multiplex PCR; TCRdb holds only in-frame clones, not every one. Here the sample spans hundreds of thousands of clones, around 97% being singletons. Source material: naive CD4+ T cells sorted from blood. These receptors all come from a woman between 25 and 40 years old in good health. The conserved cysteine and the conserved F or W are not part of the CDR3 here.

v_gene: TRBV5-1; CDR3aa: ASSLTLNTEAF
v_gene: TRBV27; CDR3aa: ASSLLGQVTPLGYT
v_gene: TRBV19; CDR3aa: ASCWVPNTGELF
v_gene: TRBV7-8; CDR3aa: ASRLGLADEQF
v_gene: TRBV28; CDR3aa: ASSLPEADYSNQPQH
v_gene: TRBV5-1; CDR3aa: ASSLTTVTDTQY
v_gene: TRBV10-3; CDR3aa: AIRETGTANTEAF
v_gene: TRBV5-1; CDR3aa: ASSLGAGQGGGAF
v_gene: TRBV29-1; CDR3aa: SVHQRLTGDTQY
v_gene: TRBV11-3; CDR3aa: ASSFTGFNEQY
v_gene: TRBV14; CDR3aa: ASSNGYGYT
v_gene: TRBV2; CDR3aa: ASNPATGSQPQH
v_gene: TRBV7-7; CDR3aa: ASSATGQVGEQF
v_gene: TRBV10-1; CDR3aa: ASSEVAGSSYEQY
v_gene: TRBV10-1; CDR3aa: ASRLSTISYEQY
v_gene: TRBV14; CDR3aa: ASSRALGAYEQY
v_gene: TRBV5-1; CDR3aa: ASSTSWTGPGYGYT
v_gene: TRBV5-1; CDR3aa: ASSLGENEQF
v_gene: TRBV10-3; CDR3aa: AISGLAGGNEQF
v_gene: TRBV19; CDR3aa: ASNPRGFTEAF